Shown below are 20 T cell receptor beta chains from a single sample sequenced in a study of cytomegalovirus exposure and HLA in healthy donors. This PCR relied on a set of 60 Vbeta primers and 13 Jbeta primers. Assay: immunoSEQ multiplex PCR; the TCRdb copy retains only in-frame clones and omits some. The sample has about 160,000 clones; roughly 80% are singletons. Material for sequencing was PBMCs. The receptors here all came from a man aged 25-45 years in good health and CMV-seropositive.

The chain combines TRBV5-4 with TRBJ2-7, with TRBD2 matching 15 bases. The J segment lost 2 bases and the V segment lost 4 bases, leaving 4 bases of the junction unmatched. The CDR3 length is 16 residues. Germline values: CDR1 SGHNT, CDR2 YYREEE (reference sequence). CDR3 sequence (DNA): TGTGCCAGCAGCGATGGGACTAGCGGGGGGACCTACGAGCAGTACTTC. It yields the protein CASSDGTSGGTYEQYF.

V and J are TRBV11-1 and TRBJ2-7; possible D gene TRBD2, 6 bases. Trimming cost V 3 bases and J 3 bases, with 12 bases left between them. The CDR3 sequence is 14 residues long. Germline V gene sequence: CDR1 SGHAT, CDR2 FQDESV (reference sequence). The CDR3 region has the DNA TGTGCCAGCAGCTTCACAGGACTACACTACGAGCAGTACTTC. Protein product: CASSFTGLHYEQYF.

The table lists this clone with a count of one. The chain is built from TRBV10-2 and TRBJ2-6; TRBD2 aligns across 7 bases. The CDR3 extends over 12 amino acids. Trimming took 3 bases from V and 15 from J; bases not matched to a gene: 5. Germline CDR1 reads WSHSY; CDR2 reads SAAADI. CDR3 sequence reads: CASSDGGGALTF. The CDR3 DNA sequence: TGCGCCAGCAGTGATGGCGGGGGAGCCCTGACTTTC.

The rearrangement links TRBV16 to TRBJ1-3; a possible D gene is TRBD1 (5 bases). Germline V gene lookup returns CDR1 KGHSY and CDR2 FQNENV. This CDR3 comprises 16 residues. V was clipped by 1 base and J by 0 bases, with 10 bases between them. The CDR3 DNA reads as TGTGCCAGCAGCCAATTCGACAGCCGCTCTGGAAACACCATATATTTT. It is translated as CASSQFDSRSGNTIYF.

The chain has TRBV6-1 and TRBJ2-7; 8 positions agree with TRBD2. From germline, CDR1 is MNHNS and CDR2 SASEGT. Germline trimming cut 6 bases from V and 2 bases from J; bases unmatched to any gene: 6. The CDR3 is 14 amino acids. CDR3 sequence: CASSRRGVAYEQYF. CDR3 sequence (DNA): TGTGCCAGCAGCAGGCGGGGGGTCGCCTACGAGCAGTACTTC.

This clone has a handful of counts. At the DNA level, this CDR3 is encoded by other sequences in the same sample as well. J is TRBJ2-5 and V is TRBV25-1; maybe TRBD2 (5 bases). Trimming stripped 2 bases from V and 0 bases from J, with 7 bases between. The CDR3 runs 14 residues. Germline V gene data show CDR1 as MGHDK and CDR2 as SYGVNS. In nucleotides, the CDR3 is TGTGCCAGCAGTGAACGAGGGCACCAAGAGACCCAGTACTTC. Translation gives CASSERGHQETQYF.

V usage is TRBV7-7 and J usage is TRBJ2-1, with D maybe TRBD1 (5 bases). Trimming pared 3 bases from V and 0 bases from J, leaving 12 bases between. CDR1 is SSHAT, CDR2 FNYEAQ, per germline (reference sequence). This CDR3 comprises 16 residues. The CDR3 spells CASSFTQGSSYNEQFF. The CDR3 DNA reads TGTGCCAGCAGCTTTACCCAGGGTAGCTCCTACAATGAGCAGTTCTTC.

The rearrangement uses TRBV25-1 and TRBJ1-1; no reliable D call. CDR3 size: 13 residues. Looked up from germline, CDR1 is MGHDK and CDR2 is SYGVNS. With 4 bases removed from V and 0 bases from J, the gap between germline ends came to 6 bases. Here the CDR3 DNA reads TGTGCCAGCAGTGCCGGTGTGAACACTGAAGCTTTCTTT. This sequence encodes CASSAGVNTEAFF.

V is TRBV5-8 and J is TRBJ2-5; 8 bases align to TRBD1. V trimming: 0 bases; J trimming: 5 bases; junction bases outside the gene matches: 3. The CDR3 contains 14 residues. Germline V gene data show CDR1 as SGHTS and CDR2 as YDEGEE. The CDR3 DNA reads TGTGCCAGCAGCTTGGACAGGGGGTACGAGACCCAGTACTTC. Its translation: CASSLDRGYETQYF.

The CDR3: CASSSRLEYTDTQYF. The CDR3 DNA reads TGTGCCAGCAGCTCGAGACTAGAGTACACAGATACGCAGTATTTT. The chain links TRBV9 to TRBJ2-3, with D possibly matching TRBD2 (6 bases). Germline CDR1 is SGDLS and CDR2 is YYNGEE. V shed 4 bases and J shed 2 bases, with 14 bases lying between them. The CDR3 runs to 15 residues. Based on the CDR3 plus reference TRBV9 and TRBJ2-3, the full variable domain is DSGVTQTPKHLITATGQRVTLRCSPRSGDLSVYWYQQSLDQGLQFLIQYYNGEERAKGNILERFSAQQFPDLHSELNLSSLELGDSALYFCASSSRLEYTDTQYFGPGTRLTVL.

The V and J genes are TRBV28 and TRBJ1-1; 7 bases are shared with TRBD1. V was clipped by 5 bases and J by 6 bases; unmatched bases: 6. In germline, CDR1 is MDHEN, CDR2 SYDVKM. The length of the CDR3 is 13 residues. The CDR3 nucleotides read TGTGCCAGCAGTGCCACAGGGGTCCCTGAAGCTTTCTTT. Protein sequence: CASSATGVPEAFF.

The rearrangement uses TRBV6-5 and TRBJ1-5; maybe TRBD1 (5 bases). The CDR3 contains 14 residues. V was shortened by 0 bases and J by 5 bases, with 8 bases between the two germline ends. Germline V gene data show CDR1 as MNHEY and CDR2 as SVGAGI. The CDR3 coding sequence is TGTGCCAGCAGTTACTCTACAGGAGATCAGCCCCAGCATTTT. Its translation is CASSYSTGDQPQHF.

The CDR3, as DNA: TGTGCCAGCAGCGCCGGTCCCACGTCCTACGAGCAGTACTTC. Translated, it gives CASSAGPTSYEQYF. This chain links TRBV7-6 with TRBJ2-7; unclear D gene. This CDR3 region has 14 residues. With 5 bases removed from V and 1 base from J, the gap between germline ends came to 12 bases. Per germline, CDR1 SGHVS and CDR2 FNYEAQ.

This chain links TRBV7-2 with TRBJ1-1; no firm D call. V lost 0 bases, J lost 0 bases, and 8 bases lay in between. Germline CDR1 and CDR2: SGHTA and FQGNSA. The CDR3 extends over 15 amino acids. The CDR3 nucleotides are TGTGCCAGCAGCTTAGCCTCTCGTATGAACACTGAAGCTTTCTTT. This codes for CASSLASRMNTEAFF.

The V call is TRBV5-1, the J call TRBJ2-7; 9 bases fit TRBD1. V gave up 5 bases and J gave up 5 bases; unmatched junction bases: 8. The CDR3 covers 14 residues. From germline, CDR1 is SGHRS and CDR2 YFSETQ. DNA for the CDR3: TGCGCCAGCAGAACCGGGACAGGGATCGACGAGCAGTACTTC. This sequence encodes CASRTGTGIDEQYF.

On this clone itself: The sample carries other DNA sequences with the same CDR3. This rearrangement joins TRBV29-1 to TRBJ1-1; D might be TRBD1 (5 bases). The CDR3 contains 13 residues. Trimming took 6 bases from V and 1 from J, leaving 12 bases between them. Germline CDR1 reads SQVTM; CDR2 reads ANQGSEA. The CDR3 loop reads CSVAQGTNTEAFF. The DNA for the CDR3 is TGCAGCGTAGCTCAGGGCACGAACACTGAAGCTTTCTTT.

V is TRBV7-2 and J is TRBJ2-7; TRBD2 might be the D (5 bases). The CDR3 spans 13 residues. The germline V gene has CDR1 SGHTA and CDR2 FQGNSA. The V end was cut by 6 bases, the J end by 0 bases, with 9 bases between. In DNA form, the CDR3 reads TGTGCCAGCAGACCCACTAGCTCCTACGAGCAGTACTTC. This sequence encodes CASRPTSSYEQYF.

This clone occurred a few times. CDR3 nucleotides: TGTGCCAGCAGTAAGGCCTCTCGGGGGAAAGAGACCCAGTACTTC. Translated: CASSKASRGKETQYF. The chain joins TRBV28 to TRBJ2-5, with D possibly being TRBD2 (6 bases). The CDR3 extends over 15 amino acids. V lost 5 bases, J lost 3 bases, and 16 bases lay in between. In germline, CDR1 is MDHEN, CDR2 SYDVKM.

The chain is built from TRBV29-1 and TRBJ1-4; 10 nucleotides align to TRBD1. The CDR3 totals 13 residues. Germline CDR1 SQVTM, CDR2 ANQGSEA. Trimming cost V 7 bases and J 12 bases; bases outside gene matches: 11. The CDR3 nucleotides are TGCAGCGCTACCGGGACAGGGGAAGAAGAACTGTTTTTT. This encodes CSATGTGEEELFF.

The chain employs TRBV6-5 and TRBJ1-4; maybe TRBD1 (6 bases). V dropped 1 base and J dropped 4 bases, with 10 bases sitting between them. The germline V gene has CDR1 MNHEY and CDR2 SVGAGI. CDR3 size: 15 residues. CDR3 protein: CASSYYTGFNEKLFF. CDR3 DNA sequence: TGTGCCAGCAGTTACTACACAGGGTTTAATGAAAAACTGTTTTTT.